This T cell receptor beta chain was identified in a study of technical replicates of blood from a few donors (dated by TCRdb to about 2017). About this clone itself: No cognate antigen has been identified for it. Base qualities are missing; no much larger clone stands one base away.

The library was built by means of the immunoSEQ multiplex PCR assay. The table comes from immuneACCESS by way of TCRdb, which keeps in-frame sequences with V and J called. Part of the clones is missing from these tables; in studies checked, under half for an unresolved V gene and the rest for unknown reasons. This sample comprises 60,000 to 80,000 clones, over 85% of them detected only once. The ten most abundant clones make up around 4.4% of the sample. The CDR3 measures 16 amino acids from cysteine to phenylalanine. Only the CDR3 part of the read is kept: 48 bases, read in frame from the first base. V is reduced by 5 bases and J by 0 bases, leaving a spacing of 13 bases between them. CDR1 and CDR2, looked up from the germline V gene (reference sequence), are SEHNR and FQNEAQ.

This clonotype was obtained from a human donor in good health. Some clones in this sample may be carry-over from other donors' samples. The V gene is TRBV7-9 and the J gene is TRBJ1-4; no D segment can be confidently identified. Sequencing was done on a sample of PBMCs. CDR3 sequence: CASSRQQVATNEKLFF. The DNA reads TGTGCCAGCAGCCGCCAGCAGGTTGCAACTAATGAAAAACTGTTTTTT.